Below, 32 T cell receptor beta chains from the same sample are listed, as sequenced in a study of T cells in Graves' hyperthyroidism and ophthalmopathy. RNA transcripts were the template for amplifying TCR beta CDR3 regions. The HTBI set primed first-round TCR CDR3 RT-PCR. In TCRdb, the multiplex PCR reads were re-called with MiXCR into one record per CDR3 protein. There are hundreds of thousands of distinct CDR3 sequences in the sample; roughly 20% occur only once, and over 30% lies in the top ten. Sequences were obtained from blood. All receptors derive from a man in his thirties or forties with Graves' ophthalmopathy.

This chain joins TRBV28 and TRBJ1-5, with D possibly being TRBD1 (5 bases). The CDR3 sequence is 14 residues long. Trimming removed 7 bases at V and 2 bases at J, with 12 bases between. Germline-derived CDR1 and CDR2 are MDHEN and SYDVKM. CDR3 region: CASTWRDRNQPQHF. The CDR3, as DNA: TGTGCCAGCACCTGGAGGGACCGCAATCAGCCCCAGCATTTT.

This clonotype was seen a few times. The J gene is TRBJ2-6, the V gene TRBV7-2; 7 bases line up with TRBD1. Germline lookup yields CDR1 SGHTA and CDR2 FQGNSA. The CDR3 covers 15 residues. J gave up 1 base and V 5 bases, and 2 bases lay outside the gene matches. DNA for the CDR3: TGTGCCAGCAGCCAGGGACAGTCTGGGGCCAACGTCCTGACTTTC. Its protein is CASSQGQSGANVLTF.

This clonotype was seen at least ten times. The gene calls are TRBV11-2 and TRBJ2-1; 10 bases agree with TRBD2. CDR3 length equals 14 residues. CDR1 is SGHAT, CDR2 FQNNGV, per germline. V shed 8 bases, J shed 5 bases, and the junction held 6 bases outside the gene matches. The CDR3 here is CASALSGRNNEQFF. For the CDR3, the DNA is TGTGCCAGCGCCCTTAGCGGGAGGAACAATGAGCAGTTCTTC.

This clonotype was counted at least ten times. The chain has TRBV28 and TRBJ1-4; TRBD1 is a possible D gene (5 bases). Germline V lookup: CDR1 MDHEN, CDR2 SYDVKM. Trimming removed 2 bases at V and 6 bases at J, with 22 bases between. This CDR3 has 18 residues. The CDR3 region is CASSLADSASPGDEKLFF. In DNA form, the CDR3 reads TGTGCCAGCAGTTTAGCCGACAGCGCCTCACCGGGAGATGAAAAACTGTTTTTT.

The sample holds many counts of this clonotype. The rearrangement links TRBV2 to TRBJ2-1, with 15 nucleotides matching TRBD2. The CDR3 sequence is 18 residues long. The trim removed 3 bases at V and 5 bases at J, leaving 8 bases unmatched. Germline values: CDR1 SNHLY, CDR2 FYNNEI. The CDR3 DNA is TGTGCCAGCAGTGACCCCAGGACTAGCGGGAGGGCAGACAATGAGCAGTTCTTC. Protein: CASSDPRTSGRADNEQFF.

The gene calls are TRBV3-1 and TRBJ2-5, with 8 bases fitting TRBD2. Trimming cost V 0 bases and J 4 bases; bases outside gene matches: 4. CDR3 length: 15 amino acids. CDR1 is LGHDT, CDR2 YNNKEL, per germline (reference sequence). CDR3 residues: CASSQDGRASETQYF. The DNA for the CDR3 is TGTGCCAGCAGCCAAGACGGGAGGGCCTCAGAGACCCAGTACTTC.

This clonotype showed up many times. The rearrangement links TRBV7-9 to TRBJ2-7, with 9 bases matching TRBD1. This CDR3 spans 16 amino acids. V was clipped by 4 bases and J by 4 bases; unmatched bases: 11. Looked up from germline, CDR1 is SEHNR and CDR2 is FQNEAQ (reference sequence). The chain's CDR3 is CASSSPSGQGPYEQYF. The CDR3 region has the DNA TGTGCCAGCAGCTCGCCCTCGGGACAGGGACCTTACGAGCAGTACTTC.

This clonotype showed up just a few times. V is TRBV12-3 or TRBV12-4 and J is TRBJ2-2, with 7 bases that match TRBD1. The CDR3 covers 16 residues. With V trimmed by 3 bases and J by 4 bases, 8 bases remained unmatched. The DNA of the CDR3 is TGTGCCAGCAGTTTGAACAGGGGATTAAGCACCGGGGAGCTGTTTTTT. This translates into CASSLNRGLSTGELFF.

The V gene is TRBV6-5, the J gene TRBJ1-3, with 7 nucleotides matching TRBD1. The CDR3 sequence is 16 residues long. Germline V gene sequence: CDR1 MNHEY, CDR2 SVGAGI. V gave up 0 bases and J gave up 3 bases; unmatched junction bases: 5. The CDR3 region is CASSYSSTGSGNTIYF. The CDR3 nucleotides are TGTGCCAGCAGTTACTCGTCGACAGGGAGTGGAAACACCATATATTTT.

The chain combines TRBV24-1 with TRBJ2-2; 7 bases are shared with TRBD1. This CDR3 contains 15 residues. Losses at the gene ends were 5 bases for V and 4 bases for J; bases not matched to a gene: 6. Germline V gene data show CDR1 as KGHDR and CDR2 as SFDVKD. In DNA form, the CDR3 reads TGTGCCACCAGTGGGGCCAGGGGGAGCACCGGGGAGCTGTTTTTT. This encodes CATSGARGSTGELFF.

V gene TRBV3-1 combines with J gene TRBJ2-2; D gene ambiguous. This CDR3 is 14 amino acids long. CDR1 and CDR2 from the germline V gene are LGHDT and YNNKEL (reference sequence). V was trimmed by 6 bases and J by 4 bases, leaving 12 bases between them. CDR3 in DNA: TGTGCCAGCAGTTCTAGTCGGGTCACCGGGGAGCTGTTTTTT. Its translation is CASSSSRVTGELFF.

There are many counts of this clonotype. The rearrangement links TRBV28 to TRBJ1-5, with TRBD1 identical over 8 bases. Germline V gene data show CDR1 as MDHEN and CDR2 as SYDVKM. V shed 0 bases and J 4 bases; nucleotides not matched to a gene: 2. The CDR3 sequence is 15 residues long. The CDR3 bases are TGTGCCAGCAGTTTATGGACAGGGGAAAATCAGCCCCAGCATTTT. Protein sequence: CASSLWTGENQPQHF. The full variable domain, with the rest looked up from reference TRBV28 and TRBJ1-5, is DVKVTQSSRYLVKRTGEKVFLECVQDMDHENMFWYRQDPGLGLRLIYFSYDVKMKEKGDIPEGYSVSREKKERFSLILESASTNQTSMYLCASSLWTGENQPQHFGDGTRLSIL.

This chain joins TRBV28 and TRBJ2-1, with a tentative D call TRBD2 (5 bases). V was trimmed by 9 bases and J by 0 bases, leaving 12 bases between them. The V gene's germline CDR1 is MDHEN and CDR2 SYDVKM. The CDR3 spans 14 residues. The CDR3 here is CASIKGSSYNEQFF. The DNA for the CDR3 is TGTGCCAGTATCAAAGGGAGCTCCTACAATGAGCAGTTCTTC.

This clonotype was recorded many times. This chain joins TRBV10-3 and TRBJ1-1; D not resolved. CDR1 is ENHRY, CDR2 SYGVKD, per germline. The CDR3 runs to 14 residues. V lost 0 bases and J lost 3, with 8 bases in between. Here the CDR3 DNA reads TGTGCCATCAGTGAGTCGGGTAGGGACACTGAAGCTTTCTTT. This sequence encodes CAISESGRDTEAFF.

This clonotype was counted many times. The chain carries TRBV5-1 and TRBJ1-1; D possibly corresponds to TRBD1 (5 bases). The germline V and J ends were trimmed by 3 bases and 3 bases, with 18 bases remaining between them. From germline, CDR1 is SGHRS and CDR2 YFSETQ. There are 16 residues in the CDR3. The CDR3 is CASSSGLGGEYTEAFF. The CDR3 DNA reads as TGCGCCAGCAGCTCGGGCCTCGGGGGAGAGTACACTGAAGCTTTCTTT.

This chain connects TRBV28 to TRBJ1-5; D ambiguous. This CDR3 contains 15 residues. Per the germline V gene, CDR1 is MDHEN and CDR2 is SYDVKM. V was cut by 8 bases and J by 9 bases, with 23 bases left in between. The CDR3 DNA reads as TGTGCCAGCCTCCCGAACGGGCAGCCTGGGTGGCCCCAGCATTTT. This sequence encodes CASLPNGQPGWPQHF.

This clonotype has ten or more counts. The genes are TRBV12-3 or TRBV12-4 and TRBJ1-5, with D possibly matching TRBD1 (5 bases). V shed 4 bases and J shed 1 base, with 11 bases lying between them. The length of the CDR3 is 15 residues. In DNA form, the CDR3 reads TGTGCCAGCAGTTCCGGCGGGGGGAGCAATCAGCCCCAGCATTTT. Translated: CASSSGGGSNQPQHF.

The rearrangement joins TRBV20-1 to TRBJ2-7; 9 positions agree with TRBD2. The CDR3 loop spans 15 amino acids. Germline V gives CDR1 DFQATT, CDR2 SNEGSKA (reference sequence). J lost 4 bases, V lost 2 bases, and 9 bases had no gene match. The CDR3 DNA reads TGCAGTGCTAGACCGATACTAGCGGGTGGGTACGAGCAGTACTTC. It is translated as CSARPILAGGYEQYF.

The chain uses TRBV6-2 or TRBV6-3 and TRBJ2-5; the D gene is possibly TRBD1 (6 bases). The CDR3 covers 15 residues. Germline lookup yields CDR1 MNHEY and CDR2 SVGEGT. V was clipped by 2 bases and J by 5 bases, with 15 bases between them. The CDR3, as DNA: TGTGCCAGCAGTTACACGGCAGGGGTTGGTGAGACCCAGTACTTC. Protein product: CASSYTAGVGETQYF.

As regards this clonotype: A much larger clone lies a single base off, so this may be a read error. The chain uses TRBV12-3 or TRBV12-4 and TRBJ1-5, with TRBD1 identical over 9 bases. The CDR3 spans 14 residues. DNA for the CDR3: TGTGCCAGCGGGACAGGGATTAGCAATCAGCCCCTGCATTTT. It codes for CASGTGISNQPLHF.

The chain links TRBV10-3 to TRBJ1-1, with D unresolved. Germline CDR1 and CDR2: ENHRY and SYGVKD. The CDR3 covers 13 residues. V was trimmed by 0 bases and J by 10 bases, leaving 12 bases between them. DNA of the CDR3: TGTGCCATCAGTGAGTCGGGCAGGTTCGGAGCTTTCTTT. Its protein is CAISESGRFGAFF.

This clonotype was recorded many times. V is TRBV20-1 and J is TRBJ2-1, with TRBD2 identical over 14 bases. Germline CDR1 and CDR2: DFQATT and SNEGSKA (reference sequence). The CDR3 consists of 17 residues. After removal of 5 bases from V and 1 base from J, the junction contained 7 bases not matched to a gene. DNA of the CDR3: TGCAGTGCTCCCGGGACTAGCGGGAGTATTTCCTACAATGAGCAGTTCTTC. Protein: CSAPGTSGSISYNEQFF.

This clonotype has just a few counts. The rearrangement links TRBV7-2 to TRBJ2-3, with D perhaps TRBD1 (6 bases). Germline V gene lookup returns CDR1 SGHTA and CDR2 FQGNSA. This CDR3 has 14 residues. Trimming stripped 6 bases from V and 1 base from J, with 11 bases between. CDR3 loop: CASRTTGGTDTQYF. Here the CDR3 DNA reads TGTGCCAGCAGAACGACAGGAGGCACAGATACGCAGTATTTT.

At least ten counts were recorded for this clonotype. The V and J genes are TRBV7-9 and TRBJ2-5; no reliable D call. Germline V gene lookup returns CDR1 SEHNR and CDR2 FQNEAQ (reference sequence). There are 14 residues in the CDR3. V lost 6 bases and J 1 base, leaving 12 bases between the germline ends. CDR3 protein: CASSSEYRQETQYF. The CDR3 DNA reads as TGTGCCAGCAGTTCAGAATACCGCCAAGAGACCCAGTACTTC.

This clonotype has only a few counts. The rearrangement uses TRBV10-3 and TRBJ2-1; 13 nucleotides match TRBD2. Looked up from germline, CDR1 is ENHRY and CDR2 is SYGVKD. The ends lost 4 bases at V and 4 bases at J; junction bases unmatched: 1. This CDR3 contains 15 residues. For the CDR3, the DNA is TGTGCCATCAGTGGGGGACTAGCGGGATACAATGAGCAGTTCTTC. Translated, it gives CAISGGLAGYNEQFF.

This clonotype was seen at least ten times. J is TRBJ2-7 and V is TRBV11-2; perhaps TRBD2 as D (6 bases). V lost 3 bases to trimming and J lost 2 bases, with 11 bases between them. The CDR3 spans 14 residues. Germline V gives CDR1 SGHAT, CDR2 FQNNGV. The CDR3 nucleotides read TGTGCCAGCAGCTTCGGAGGGATCACCTACGAGCAGTACTTC. Protein product: CASSFGGITYEQYF.

This clonotype was found many times. The chain employs TRBV3-1 and TRBJ1-1, with D possibly being TRBD1 (6 bases). Germline values: CDR1 LGHDT, CDR2 YNNKEL (reference sequence). The CDR3 totals 13 residues. V was clipped by 2 bases and J by 5 bases, with 9 bases between them. The CDR3 region has the DNA TGTGCCAGCAGCCAACTGAGGGGGACTGAAGCTTTCTTT. This gives the protein CASSQLRGTEAFF.

This clonotype was found a few times. The chain employs TRBV4-1 and TRBJ2-3; D uncertain. V lost 4 bases, J lost 1 base, and 6 bases lay in between. This CDR3 has 13 amino acids. The V gene's germline CDR1 is MGHRA and CDR2 YSYEKL. The CDR3: CASSRAGTDTQYF. As DNA, the CDR3 is TGCGCCAGCAGCCGGGCGGGCACAGATACGCAGTATTTT.

This clonotype was detected ten times or more. The chain employs TRBV12-3 or TRBV12-4 and TRBJ2-3; the D gene is possibly TRBD1 (6 bases). V shed 7 bases and J shed 6 bases, with 20 bases lying between them. This CDR3 comprises 15 residues. CDR3 amino acids: CASTLGDTSGDTQYF. The CDR3, as DNA: TGTGCCAGCACCCTCGGGGACACCTCCGGGGATACGCAGTATTTT.

A few counts support this clonotype. The rearrangement joins TRBV29-1 to TRBJ2-3, with D possibly being TRBD1 (5 bases). Germline V gives CDR1 SQVTM, CDR2 ANQGSEA. The CDR3 has 13 amino acids. Trimming removed 4 bases at V and 1 base at J, with 9 bases between. CDR3 DNA sequence: TGCAGCGTTGTCAGGGCGGGCACAGATACGCAGTATTTT. The encoded protein is CSVVRAGTDTQYF.

This chain connects TRBV6-1 to TRBJ2-1, with 12 nucleotides matching TRBD2. Unmatched junction bases numbered 5, after V lost 7 bases and J lost 10 bases. CDR3 length: 13 residues. Germline values: CDR1 MNHNS, CDR2 SASEGT. CDR3 nucleotide sequence: TGTGCCAGCACCCTAGCGGGAGGGGACGAGCAGTTCTTC. Encoded protein: CASTLAGGDEQFF.

This clonotype was seen a few times. The chain uses TRBV14 and TRBJ1-1; 7 nucleotides agree with TRBD1. The CDR3 spans 17 residues. Trimming removed 4 bases from V and 5 bases from J; junction bases left unmatched: 16. Looked up from germline, CDR1 is SGHDN and CDR2 is FVKESK. As DNA, the CDR3 is TGTGCCAGCAGCCGTCCCGGACAGGCAATTAGGGGTACTGAAGCTTTCTTT. Its translation is CASSRPGQAIRGTEAFF.